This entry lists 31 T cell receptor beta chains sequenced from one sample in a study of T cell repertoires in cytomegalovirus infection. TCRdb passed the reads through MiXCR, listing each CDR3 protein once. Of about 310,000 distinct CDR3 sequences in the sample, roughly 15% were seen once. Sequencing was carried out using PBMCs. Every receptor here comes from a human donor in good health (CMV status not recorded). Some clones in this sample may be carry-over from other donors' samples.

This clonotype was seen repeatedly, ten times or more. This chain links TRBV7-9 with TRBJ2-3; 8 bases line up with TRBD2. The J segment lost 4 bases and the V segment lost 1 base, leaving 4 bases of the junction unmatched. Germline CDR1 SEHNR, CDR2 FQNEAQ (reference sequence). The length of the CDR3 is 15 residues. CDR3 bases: TGTGCCAGCAGCTTAGTACTTAGCGGGGCAGATACGCAGTATTTT. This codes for CASSLVLSGADTQYF.

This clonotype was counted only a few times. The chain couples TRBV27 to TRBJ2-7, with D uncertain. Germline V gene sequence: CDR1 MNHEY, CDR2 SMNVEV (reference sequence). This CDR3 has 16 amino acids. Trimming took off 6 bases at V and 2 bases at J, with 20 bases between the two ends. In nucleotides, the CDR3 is TGTGCCAGCAGCTCTCGATACACGTCTCTTGCCTACGAGCAGTACTTC. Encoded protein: CASSSRYTSLAYEQYF.

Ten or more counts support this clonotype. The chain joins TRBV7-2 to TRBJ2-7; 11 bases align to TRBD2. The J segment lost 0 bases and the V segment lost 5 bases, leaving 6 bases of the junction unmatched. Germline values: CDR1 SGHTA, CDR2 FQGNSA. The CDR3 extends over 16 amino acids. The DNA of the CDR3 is TGTGCCAGCAGCCTTACTAGCGGGGGCTTCTCCTACGAGCAGTACTTC. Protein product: CASSLTSGGFSYEQYF. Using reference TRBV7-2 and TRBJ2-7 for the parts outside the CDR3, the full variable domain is GAGVSQSPSNKVTEKGKDVELRCDPISGHTALYWYRQSLGQGLEFLIYFQGNSAPDKSGLPSDRFSAERTGGSVSTLTIQRTQQEDSAVYLCASSLTSGGFSYEQYFGPGTRLTVT.

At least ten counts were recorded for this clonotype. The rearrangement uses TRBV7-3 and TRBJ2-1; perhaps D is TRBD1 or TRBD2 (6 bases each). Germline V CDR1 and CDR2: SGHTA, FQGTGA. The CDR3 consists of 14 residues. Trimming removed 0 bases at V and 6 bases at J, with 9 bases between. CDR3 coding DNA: TGTGCCAGCAGCTTAACAGGGGGAGGCAATGAGCAGTTCTTC. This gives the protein CASSLTGGGNEQFF.

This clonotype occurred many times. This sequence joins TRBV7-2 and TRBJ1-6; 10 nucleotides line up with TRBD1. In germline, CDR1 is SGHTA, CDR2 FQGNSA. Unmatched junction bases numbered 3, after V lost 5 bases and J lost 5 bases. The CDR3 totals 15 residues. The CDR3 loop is CASSLGTGDNSPLHF. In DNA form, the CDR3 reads TGTGCCAGCAGCCTCGGGACAGGGGATAATTCACCCCTCCACTTT.

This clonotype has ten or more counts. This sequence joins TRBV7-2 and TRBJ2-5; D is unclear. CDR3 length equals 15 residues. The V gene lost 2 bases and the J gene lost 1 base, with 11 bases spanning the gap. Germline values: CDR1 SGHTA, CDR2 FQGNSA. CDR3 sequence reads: CASSLFGGGQETQYF. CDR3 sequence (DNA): TGTGCCAGCAGCTTATTTGGCGGCGGCCAAGAGACCCAGTACTTC.

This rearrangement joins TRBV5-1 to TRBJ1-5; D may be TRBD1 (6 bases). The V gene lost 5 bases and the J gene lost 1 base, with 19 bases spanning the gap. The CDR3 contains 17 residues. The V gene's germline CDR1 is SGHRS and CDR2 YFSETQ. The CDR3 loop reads CASSLGADDTSNQPQHF. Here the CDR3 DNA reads TGCGCCAGCAGTCTGGGGGCAGACGACACGAGCAATCAGCCCCAGCATTTT.

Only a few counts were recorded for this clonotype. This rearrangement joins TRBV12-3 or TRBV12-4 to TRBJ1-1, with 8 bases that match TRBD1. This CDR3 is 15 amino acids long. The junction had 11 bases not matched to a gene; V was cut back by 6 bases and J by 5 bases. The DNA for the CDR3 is TGTGCCAGCAGCCTTTCAGGGGGCAAGTCGACTGAAGCTTTCTTT. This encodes CASSLSGGKSTEAFF.

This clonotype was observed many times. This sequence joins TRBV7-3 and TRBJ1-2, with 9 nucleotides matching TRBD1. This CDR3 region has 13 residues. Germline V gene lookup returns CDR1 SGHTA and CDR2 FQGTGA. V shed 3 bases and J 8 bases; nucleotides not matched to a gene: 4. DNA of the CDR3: TGTGCCAGCAGCTTGGGACAGGGTGAAGGCTACACCTTC. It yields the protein CASSLGQGEGYTF.

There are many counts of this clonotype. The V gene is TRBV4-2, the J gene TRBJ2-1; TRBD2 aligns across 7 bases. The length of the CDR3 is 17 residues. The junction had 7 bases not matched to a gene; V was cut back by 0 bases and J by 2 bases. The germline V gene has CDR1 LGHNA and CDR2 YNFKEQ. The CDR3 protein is CASSQEVLGGAYNEQFF. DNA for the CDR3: TGTGCCAGCAGCCAAGAGGTGCTGGGGGGGGCCTACAATGAGCAGTTCTTC.

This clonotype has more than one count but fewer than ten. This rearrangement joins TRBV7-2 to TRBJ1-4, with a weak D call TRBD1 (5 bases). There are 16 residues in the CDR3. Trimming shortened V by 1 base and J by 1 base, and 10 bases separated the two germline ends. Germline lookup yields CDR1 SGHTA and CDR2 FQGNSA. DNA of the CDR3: TGTGCCAGCAGCTTAGTATCTGGACAAACTAATGAAAAACTGTTTTTT. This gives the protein CASSLVSGQTNEKLFF.

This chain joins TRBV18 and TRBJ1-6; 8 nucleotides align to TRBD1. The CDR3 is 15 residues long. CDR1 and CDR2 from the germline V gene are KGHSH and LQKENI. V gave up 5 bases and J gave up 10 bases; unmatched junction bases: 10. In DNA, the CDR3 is TGTGCCAGCTCATCCGGACAGGGAAGGGACTCACCCCTCCACTTT. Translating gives CASSSGQGRDSPLHF.

CDR3 residues: CASSQDSRYEKLFF. The CDR3 nucleotides are TGCGCCAGCAGCCAAGATTCCCGCTACGAAAAACTGTTTTTT. The chain carries TRBV4-1 and TRBJ1-4; D not resolved. V lost 0 bases and J lost 8, with 10 bases in between. This CDR3 region has 14 residues. CDR1 is MGHRA and CDR2 is YSYEKL in the germline V gene.

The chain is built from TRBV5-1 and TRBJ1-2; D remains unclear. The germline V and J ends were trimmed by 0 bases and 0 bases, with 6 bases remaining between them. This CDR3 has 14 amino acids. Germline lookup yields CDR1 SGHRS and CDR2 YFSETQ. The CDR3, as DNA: TGCGCCAGCAGCTTGGACGGATCTAACTATGGCTACACCTTC. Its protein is CASSLDGSNYGYTF.

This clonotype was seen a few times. CDR3 in amino acids: CASSIPTGSYSNQPQHF. CDR3 bases: TGTGCCAGTAGTATACCGACAGGGTCCTATAGCAATCAGCCCCAGCATTTT. The genes are TRBV19 and TRBJ1-5, with TRBD1 matching over 7 bases. The germline gives CDR1 LNHDA, CDR2 SQIVND (reference sequence). The V gene end was trimmed by 2 bases and the J gene end by 0 bases; junction bases not matched to a gene: 7. The CDR3 spans 17 residues.

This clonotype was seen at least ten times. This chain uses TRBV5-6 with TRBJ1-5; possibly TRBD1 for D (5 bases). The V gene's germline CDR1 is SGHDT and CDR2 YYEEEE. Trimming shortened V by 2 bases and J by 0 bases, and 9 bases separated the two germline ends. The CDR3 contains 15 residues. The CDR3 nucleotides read TGTGCCAGCAGCTTCCAGGGTTTTAGCAATCAGCCCCAGCATTTT. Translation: CASSFQGFSNQPQHF.

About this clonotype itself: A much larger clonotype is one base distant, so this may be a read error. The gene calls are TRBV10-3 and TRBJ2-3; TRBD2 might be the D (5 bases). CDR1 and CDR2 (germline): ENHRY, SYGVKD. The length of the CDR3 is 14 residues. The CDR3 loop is CAIGGTEAPDMQYF. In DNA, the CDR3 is TGTGCCATCGGAGGTACGGAAGCTCCAGATATGCAGTATTTT.

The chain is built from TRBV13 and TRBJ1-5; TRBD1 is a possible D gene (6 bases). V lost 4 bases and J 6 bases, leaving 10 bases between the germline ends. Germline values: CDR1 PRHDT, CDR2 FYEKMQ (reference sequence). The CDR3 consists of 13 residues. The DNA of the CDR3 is TGTGCCAGCAGCTCGGGACATGGTCAGCCCCAGCATTTT. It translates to CASSSGHGQPQHF.

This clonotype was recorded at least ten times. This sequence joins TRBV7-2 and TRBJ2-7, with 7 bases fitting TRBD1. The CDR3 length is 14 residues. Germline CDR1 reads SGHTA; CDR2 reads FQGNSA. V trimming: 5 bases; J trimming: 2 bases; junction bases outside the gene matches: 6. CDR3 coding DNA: TGTGCCAGCAGCCGTGGGGACAGAACCTACGAGCAGTACTTC. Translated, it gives CASSRGDRTYEQYF.

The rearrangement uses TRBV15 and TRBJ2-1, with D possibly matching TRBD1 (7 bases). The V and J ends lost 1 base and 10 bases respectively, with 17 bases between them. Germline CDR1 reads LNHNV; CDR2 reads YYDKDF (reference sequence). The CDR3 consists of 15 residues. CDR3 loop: CATSRVYGGGDEQFF. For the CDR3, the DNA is TGTGCCACCAGCAGAGTTTATGGAGGGGGCGACGAGCAGTTCTTC.

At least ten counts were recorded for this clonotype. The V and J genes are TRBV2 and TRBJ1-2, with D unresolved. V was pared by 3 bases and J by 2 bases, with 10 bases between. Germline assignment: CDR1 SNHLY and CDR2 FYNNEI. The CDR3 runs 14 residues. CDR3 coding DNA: TGTGCCAGCAGTGATTGGCAGATAAACTATGGCTACACCTTC. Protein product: CASSDWQINYGYTF. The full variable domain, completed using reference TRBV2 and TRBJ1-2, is EPEVTQTPSHQVTQMGQEVILRCVPISNHLYFYWYRQILGQKVEFLVSFYNNEISEKSEIFDDQFSVERPDGSNFTLKIRSTKLEDSAMYFCASSDWQINYGYTFGSGTRLTVV.

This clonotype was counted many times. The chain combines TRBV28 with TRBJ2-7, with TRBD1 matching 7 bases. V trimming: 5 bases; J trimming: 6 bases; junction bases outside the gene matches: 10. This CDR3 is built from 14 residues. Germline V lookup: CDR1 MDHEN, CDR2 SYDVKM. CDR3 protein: CASSRTGSSLEQYF. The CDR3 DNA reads TGTGCCAGCAGTAGGACAGGATCTTCCCTCGAGCAGTACTTC.

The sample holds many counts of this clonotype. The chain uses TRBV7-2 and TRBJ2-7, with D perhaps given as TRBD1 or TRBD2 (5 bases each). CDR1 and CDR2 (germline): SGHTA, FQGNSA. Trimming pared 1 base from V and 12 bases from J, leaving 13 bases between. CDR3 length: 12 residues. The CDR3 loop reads CASSLDGAAAYF. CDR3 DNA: TGTGCCAGCAGCTTAGACGGGGCTGCTGCGTACTTC.

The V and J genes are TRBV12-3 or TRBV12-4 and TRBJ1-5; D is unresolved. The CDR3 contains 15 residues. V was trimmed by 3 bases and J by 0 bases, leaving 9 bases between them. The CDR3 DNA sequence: TGTGCCAGCAGTTTTGGGCCCTATAGCAATCAGCCCCAGCATTTT. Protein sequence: CASSFGPYSNQPQHF.

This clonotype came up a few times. The CDR3 DNA reads TGTGCCAGCAGTTTGTGGGACACCTTATATAATTCACCCCTCCACTTT. Its translation is CASSLWDTLYNSPLHF. The chain couples TRBV28 to TRBJ1-6; a weak D match, TRBD1 (6 bases). Germline V gene data show CDR1 as MDHEN and CDR2 as SYDVKM. Deletions cut 3 bases from V and 4 bases from J, with 13 bases between. This CDR3 comprises 16 residues.

The CDR3 spells CASSLAILVSGELFF. CDR3 nucleotides: TGTGCCAGTAGTTTAGCCATACTAGTTTCCGGGGAGCTGTTTTTT. The J gene is TRBJ2-2, the V gene TRBV19, with D possibly matching TRBD2 (5 bases). The germline gives CDR1 LNHDA, CDR2 SQIVND (reference sequence). This CDR3 region has 15 residues. Trimming took off 5 bases at V and 6 bases at J, with 16 bases between the two ends.

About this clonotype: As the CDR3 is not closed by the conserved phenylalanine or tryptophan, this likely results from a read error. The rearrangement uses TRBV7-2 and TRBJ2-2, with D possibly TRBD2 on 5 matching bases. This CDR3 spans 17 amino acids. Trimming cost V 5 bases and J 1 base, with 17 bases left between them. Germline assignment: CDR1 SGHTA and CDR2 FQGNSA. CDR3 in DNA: TGTGCCAGCAGCCAAACCCGGCGGCGGGTGAACACCGGGGAGCTGTTTTTG. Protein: CASSQTRRRVNTGELFL.

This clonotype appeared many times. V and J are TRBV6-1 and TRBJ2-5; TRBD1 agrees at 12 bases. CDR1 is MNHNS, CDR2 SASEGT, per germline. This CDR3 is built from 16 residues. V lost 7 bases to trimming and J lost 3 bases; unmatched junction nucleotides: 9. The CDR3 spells CASNDPGQGAKETQYF. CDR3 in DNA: TGTGCCAGCAACGACCCGGGACAGGGGGCGAAAGAGACCCAGTACTTC.

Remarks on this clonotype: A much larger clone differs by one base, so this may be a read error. The CDR3 bases are TGTGCCAGCAGTAGCTCGGGACTGGGGCTTGTGGATGGCTACACCTTC. This sequence encodes CASSSSGLGLVDGYTF. The chain links TRBV6-6 to TRBJ1-2; the D gene is possibly TRBD1 (5 bases). V was pared by 5 bases and J by 6 bases, with 22 bases between. Looked up from germline, CDR1 is MNHNY and CDR2 is SVGAGI (reference sequence). This CDR3 has 16 residues.

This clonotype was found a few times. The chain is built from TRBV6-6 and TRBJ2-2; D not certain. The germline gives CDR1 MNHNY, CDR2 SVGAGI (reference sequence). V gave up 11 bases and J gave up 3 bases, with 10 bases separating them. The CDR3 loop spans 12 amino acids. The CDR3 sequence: CAAKGYTGELFF. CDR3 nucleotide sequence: TGTGCCGCTAAGGGATACACCGGGGAGCTGTTTTTT.

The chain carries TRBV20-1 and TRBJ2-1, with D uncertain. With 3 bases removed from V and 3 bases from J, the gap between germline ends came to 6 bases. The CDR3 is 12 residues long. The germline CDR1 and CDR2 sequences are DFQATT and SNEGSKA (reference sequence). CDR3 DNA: TGCAGTGCTAGTCCGTACTACAATGAGCAGTTCTTC. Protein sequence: CSASPYYNEQFF.